This passage covers 24 T cell receptor beta chains from one sample sequenced in a study of blood T cells in healthy people across ages. Sample-barcoded 5' priming and a J-beta primer mix drove a second PCR of 7 to 11 cycles. TCRdb itself ran the 5' RACE reads through MiXCR, one entry per CDR3 protein. The sample contains 2 million or so distinct CDR3 sequences, about 49% of which appear only once. Sequencing was carried out using blood. The receptors originated from a woman aged 40 to 55 in good health.

The chain is built from TRBV4-2 and TRBJ2-2; D perhaps matches TRBD2 (7 bases). The germline CDR1 and CDR2 sequences are LGHNA and YNFKEQ. The CDR3 length is 17 residues. V was cut by 1 base and J by 4 bases, with 16 bases left in between. In nucleotides, the CDR3 is TGTGCCAGCAGCCAAGGGGGGGGGCGGCTTTTCACCGGGGAGCTGTTTTTT. Translating gives CASSQGGGRLFTGELFF.

The chain carries TRBV7-9 and TRBJ2-1, with 10 bases matching TRBD2. The germline V gene has CDR1 SEHNR and CDR2 FQNEAQ (reference sequence). This CDR3 has 18 residues. The DNA for the CDR3 is TGTACCGCCCCCGGGGGTGCTAGCGGGGGAGAGAAGGTCAATGAGCAGTTCTTC. This translates into CTAPGGASGGEKVNEQFF.

The chain has TRBV4-3 and TRBJ2-6; possibly TRBD1 for D (5 bases). CDR1 is LGHNA and CDR2 is YSLEER in the germline V gene. Trimming took off 8 bases at V and 0 bases at J, with 11 bases between the two ends. The CDR3 has 15 amino acids. The CDR3 here is CASARVSSGANVLTF. CDR3 DNA sequence: TGCGCCAGCGCCAGGGTTAGCTCTGGGGCCAACGTCCTGACTTTC.

This clonotype was counted a few times. The chain employs TRBV27 and TRBJ2-3; D is uncertain. The CDR3 is 14 residues long. Germline assignment: CDR1 MNHEY and CDR2 SMNVEV (reference sequence). The ends were cut back, 5 bases at V and 2 bases at J, with 11 bases in the middle. The CDR3 spells CASSPRHPTDTQYF. CDR3 DNA sequence: TGTGCCAGCAGTCCTCGACATCCCACAGATACGCAGTATTTT.

This clonotype has only a few counts. The chain is built from TRBV7-2 and TRBJ2-3; D is ambiguous. V was shortened by 0 bases and J by 0 bases, with 10 bases between the two germline ends. This CDR3 contains 16 residues. Germline CDR1 is SGHTA and CDR2 is FQGNSA. CDR3 DNA: TGTGCCAGCAGCTTAGCGGCGGTAGCTAGCACAGATACGCAGTATTTT. Translated: CASSLAAVASTDTQYF.

This chain joins TRBV3-1 and TRBJ1-5; D not resolved. The CDR3 is made up of 14 amino acids. With 0 bases removed from V and 5 bases from J, the gap between germline ends came to 8 bases. Germline lookup yields CDR1 LGHDT and CDR2 YNNKEL (reference sequence). CDR3 protein: CASSQDLRDQPQHF. The CDR3 DNA reads as TGTGCCAGCAGCCAAGATCTAAGGGATCAGCCCCAGCATTTT.

The V call is TRBV9, the J call TRBJ2-3, with D tentatively TRBD1 or TRBD2 (6 bases each). There are 15 residues in the CDR3. V was clipped by 0 bases and J by 2 bases, with 10 bases between them. Germline V gene sequence: CDR1 SGDLS, CDR2 YYNGEE. The CDR3 sequence is CASSVAGAPTDTQYF. The DNA for the CDR3 is TGTGCCAGCAGCGTAGCGGGGGCGCCCACAGATACGCAGTATTTT.

A word on this clonotype: A junction end diverges from the germline sequence, so it may reflect a read error. J is TRBJ2-1 and V is TRBV5-1, with no clear D. CDR1 is SGHRS, CDR2 YFSETQ, per germline. CDR3 length: 12 amino acids. CDR3 bases: TGCACCAGCAGCTTGGAAGGCAATGAGCAGTTCTTC. It codes for CTSSLEGNEQFF. Together with reference TRBV5-1 and TRBJ2-1, the CDR3 gives the full variable domain: KAGVTQTPRYLIKTRGQQVTLSCSPISGHRSVSWYQQTPGQGLQFLFEYFSETQRNKGNFPGRFSGRQFSNSRSEMNVSTLELGDSALYLCTSSLEGNEQFFGPGTRLTVL.

V and J are TRBV28 and TRBJ2-4, with D possibly TRBD1 on 5 matching bases. The last part of the DNA fits TRBJ2-7 better; the J call may be wrong. The length of the CDR3 is 13 residues. Germline V gives CDR1 MDHEN, CDR2 SYDVKM. The CDR3 sequence is CASTRQNNYEQYF. The CDR3 region has the DNA TGTGCCAGCACCCGACAGAACAACTACGAGCAGTACTTC.

CDR3 in DNA: TGTGCCAGCAGTTTAAAGACAGTGGGTGGCTACACCTTC. Translated: CASSLKTVGGYTF. V is TRBV28 and J is TRBJ1-2; the D gene is possibly TRBD1 (5 bases). V gave up 2 bases and J gave up 7 bases, with 11 bases separating them. The CDR3 is 13 amino acids. In germline, CDR1 is MDHEN, CDR2 SYDVKM.

CDR3 in amino acids: CATSDPTGTVPDTQYF. As DNA, the CDR3 is TGTGCCACCAGTGATCCCACCGGGACCGTTCCCGATACGCAGTATTTT. J is TRBJ2-3 and V is TRBV24-1; the D call may be TRBD1 or TRBD2 (5 bases each). With 3 bases removed from V and 6 bases from J, the gap between germline ends came to 18 bases. This CDR3 has 16 residues. CDR1 is KGHDR, CDR2 SFDVKD, per germline.

J is TRBJ2-3 and V is TRBV24-1, with 7 nucleotides matching TRBD1. V gave up 3 bases and J gave up 5 bases; unmatched junction bases: 13. The CDR3 runs to 17 residues. Per the germline V gene, CDR1 is KGHDR and CDR2 is SFDVKD. CDR3 coding DNA: TGTGCCACCAGTGATGATTCATACGAGGCAGGGGGAGATACGCAGTATTTT. Protein product: CATSDDSYEAGGDTQYF.

Only a few counts were recorded for this clonotype. The DNA for the CDR3 is TGTGCCAGCAGCCAAGATGGGACAGGGGTTAATTACTATGGCTACACCTTC. This sequence encodes CASSQDGTGVNYYGYTF. This rearrangement joins TRBV4-2 to TRBJ1-2, with 10 positions matching TRBD1. From germline, CDR1 is LGHNA and CDR2 YNFKEQ. CDR3 length: 17 residues. V dropped 0 bases and J dropped 3; count of bases not matched to a gene: 7.

The chain is built from TRBV5-1 and TRBJ2-3, with 16 bases identical to TRBD2. The CDR3 sequence is 20 residues long. Germline assignment: CDR1 SGHRS and CDR2 YFSETQ. The V gene end was trimmed by 1 base and the J gene end by 0 bases; junction bases not matched to a gene: 8. CDR3 DNA sequence: TGCGCCAGCAGCTTGTTCGGGACTAGCGGGGGGGTTGCTAGCACAGATACGCAGTATTTT. Protein product: CASSLFGTSGGVASTDTQYF.

V is TRBV6-2 or TRBV6-3 and J is TRBJ1-1; the match to TRBD1 covers 7 bases. The CDR3 consists of 16 residues. With 6 bases clipped from V and 3 bases from J, the junction kept 13 bases outside the gene matches. Germline V gene data show CDR1 as MNHEY and CDR2 as SVGEGT. In nucleotides, the CDR3 is TGTGCCAGCAGATCACTCGACAGGGCAGGGGACACTGAAGCTTTCTTT. Residues: CASRSLDRAGDTEAFF.

V gene TRBV28 combines with J gene TRBJ2-5; 10 bases match TRBD2. The DNA end lines up better with TRBJ2-1; the J call may be wrong. This CDR3 spans 16 amino acids. In germline, CDR1 is MDHEN, CDR2 SYDVKM. The CDR3 region is CASSPLGSGGQETQFF. CDR3 nucleotide sequence: TGTGCCAGCAGTCCCCTGGGTAGCGGGGGGCAAGAGACCCAGTTCTTC.

The chain has TRBV20-1 and TRBJ1-2; D might be TRBD1 (5 bases). The CDR3 spans 14 residues. The germline V and J ends were trimmed by 3 bases and 11 bases, with 22 bases remaining between them. The germline gives CDR1 DFQATT, CDR2 SNEGSKA (reference sequence). DNA of the CDR3: TGCAGTGCTAGGGTGGGCAGGGAAGGGGTCGGTTACACCTTC. Translation gives CSARVGREGVGYTF.

The gene calls are TRBV14 and TRBJ2-7; 9 bases match TRBD2. This CDR3 is 17 amino acids long. V gave up 2 bases and J gave up 0 bases; unmatched junction bases: 8. Germline assignment: CDR1 SGHDN and CDR2 FVKESK. CDR3 in amino acids: CASSQNRLAGFSYEQYF. The CDR3 nucleotides read TGTGCCAGCAGCCAAAATCGTCTAGCGGGGTTCTCCTACGAGCAGTACTTC.

The table lists this clonotype with a few counts. This rearrangement joins TRBV20-1 to TRBJ2-5; tentative D call: TRBD2 (6 bases). The CDR3 runs 12 residues. V was cut by 2 bases and J by 7 bases, with 11 bases left in between. Germline V gene data show CDR1 as DFQATT and CDR2 as SNEGSKA (reference sequence). This CDR3 is CSARNMGGTQYF. As DNA, the CDR3 is TGCAGTGCTAGAAATATGGGGGGGACCCAGTACTTC.

The CDR3 nucleotides are TGTGCCAGCAGCGTAGGGCTAGCGGGGGAAAAAGAGACCCAGTACTTC. Translated, it gives CASSVGLAGEKETQYF. The chain joins TRBV9 to TRBJ2-5; TRBD2 aligns across 10 bases. Germline CDR1 reads SGDLS; CDR2 reads YYNGEE. The J segment lost 3 bases and the V segment lost 0 bases, leaving 5 bases of the junction unmatched. There are 16 residues in the CDR3.

The genes are TRBV15 and TRBJ2-5; 12 nucleotides match TRBD2. The V gene's germline CDR1 is LNHNV and CDR2 YYDKDF (reference sequence). V lost 0 bases, J lost 2 bases, and 1 base stayed unmatched. The CDR3 is 16 residues long. DNA of the CDR3: TGTGCCACCAGCAGAGATGGGACTAGCGGGCAAGAGACCCAGTACTTC. Its protein is CATSRDGTSGQETQYF.

The chain joins TRBV29-1 to TRBJ2-1; 8 bases line up with TRBD2. CDR1 is SQVTM, CDR2 ANQGSEA, per germline. This CDR3 has 16 amino acids. The J segment lost 5 bases and the V segment lost 4 bases, leaving 13 bases of the junction unmatched. The CDR3 coding sequence is TGCAGCGTTGGGAAGATTCCGGGGGGGAGGAACAATGAGCAGTTCTTC. It specifies CSVGKIPGGRNNEQFF.

This clonotype appeared a few times. The J gene is TRBJ2-4, the V gene TRBV29-1; TRBD1 might be the D (6 bases). This CDR3 region has 11 residues. CDR1 SQVTM and CDR2 ANQGSEA come from the germline V gene. The germline V and J ends were trimmed by 3 bases and 8 bases, with 8 bases remaining between them. The CDR3 nucleotides read TGCAGCGTTGAGGGGGCAGACATTCAGTACTTC. Its protein product is CSVEGADIQYF.

The chain links TRBV9 to TRBJ2-3, with D unclear. This CDR3 comprises 14 residues. Germline CDR1 reads SGDLS; CDR2 reads YYNGEE. Between the trimmed V and J ends, which lost 0 bases and 4 bases, there was a span of 9 bases. Here the CDR3 reads CASSVAPHADTQYF. The CDR3 DNA follows: TGTGCCAGCAGCGTAGCCCCCCACGCAGATACGCAGTATTTT.